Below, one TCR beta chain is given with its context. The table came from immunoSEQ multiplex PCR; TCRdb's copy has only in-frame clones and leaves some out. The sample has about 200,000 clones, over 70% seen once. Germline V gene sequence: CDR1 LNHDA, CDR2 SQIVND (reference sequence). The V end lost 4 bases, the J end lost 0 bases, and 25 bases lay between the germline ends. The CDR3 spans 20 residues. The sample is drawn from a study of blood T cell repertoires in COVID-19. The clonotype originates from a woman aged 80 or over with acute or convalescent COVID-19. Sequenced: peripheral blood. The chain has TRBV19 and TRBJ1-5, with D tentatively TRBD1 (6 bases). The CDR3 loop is CASSTPTALTGTYSNQPQHF. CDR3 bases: TGTGCCAGTAGTACCCCTACCGCGCTGACAGGAACATATAGCAATCAGCCCCAGCATTTT. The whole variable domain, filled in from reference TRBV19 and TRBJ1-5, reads DGGITQSPKYLFRKEGQNVTLSCEQNLNHDAMYWYRQDPGQGLRLIYYSQIVNDFQKGDIAEGYSVSREKKESFPLTVTSAQKNPTAFYLCASSTPTALTGTYSNQPQHFGDGTRLSIL.